The clone carrying this T cell receptor beta chain has ten or more counts. The sample is drawn from a study of regulatory T cells in long-lasting Graves disease. Study background: Persistent Graves' disease meant over 5 years of antithyroid drugs with positive TSH receptor antibodies.

Trimming shortened V by 6 bases and J by 1 base, and 12 bases separated the two germline ends. Germline V gives CDR1 GTSNPN, CDR2 SVGIG (reference sequence). The CDR3 is made up of 13 amino acids. Time point meaning: persistent/refractory GD, antithyroid drugs over 5 years with positive TRAb. Generation of the TCR library employed RNA extracted from PBMCs. Both iRepertoire HTBI primers and Arm-PCR of CDR3 regions were used to build the TCR beta libraries. TCRdb fed the multiplex PCR reads into MiXCR, producing one record per CDR3 protein. The sample consists of hundreds of thousands of distinct CDR3 sequences, roughly 21% of them appearing once.

Source: peripheral blood mononuclear cells (PBMCs), taken when the disease was refractory, from a patient treated with antithyroid drugs. This receptor was taken from a female donor with Graves disease. The rearrangement links TRBV30 to TRBJ2-5; D gene ambiguous. The CDR3 region has the DNA TGTGCCTGCAAGGCCAGGCCCCAAGAGACCCAGTACTTC. This encodes CACKARPQETQYF.